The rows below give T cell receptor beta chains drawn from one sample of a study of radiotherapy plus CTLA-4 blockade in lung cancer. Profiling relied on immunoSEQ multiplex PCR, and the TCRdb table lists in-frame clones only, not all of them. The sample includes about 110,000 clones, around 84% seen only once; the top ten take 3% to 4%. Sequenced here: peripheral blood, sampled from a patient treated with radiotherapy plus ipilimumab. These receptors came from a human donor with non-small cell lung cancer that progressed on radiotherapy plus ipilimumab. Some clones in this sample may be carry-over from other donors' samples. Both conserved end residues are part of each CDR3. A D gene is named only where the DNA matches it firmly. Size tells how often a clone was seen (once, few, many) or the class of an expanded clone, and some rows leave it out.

DNA: TGCGCCAGCAGCCTCGACAGGGAGGGTTCACCCCTCCACTTT; CDR3: CASSLDREGSPLHF; V: TRBV4-3; D: TRBD1; size: once; J: TRBJ1-6
DNA: TGTGCCAGCAGTCAGGACAGGGGAACAGATACGCAGTATTTT; CDR3: CASSQDRGTDTQYF; V: TRBV6-1; D: TRBD1; size: -; J: TRBJ2-3
DNA: TGCGCCAGCAGCTCCGGACAGGGTCACACCGGGGAGCTGTTTTTT; CDR3: CASSSGQGHTGELFF; V: TRBV5-1; D: TRBD1; size: -; J: TRBJ2-2
DNA: TGTGCCAGCGGGGGGCTGAGCTCCTACAATGAGCAGTTCTTC; CDR3: CASGGLSSYNEQFF; V: TRBV11-1; D: -; size: -; J: TRBJ2-1
DNA: TGTGCCAGCAGCCGGACTAGCGAAGAGACCCAGTACTTC; CDR3: CASSRTSEETQYF; V: TRBV7-2; D: TRBD2; size: -; J: TRBJ2-5
DNA: TGTGCCAGCAAGGCCACAGGAAACTATGGCTACACCTTC; CDR3: CASKATGNYGYTF; V: TRBV6-5; D: -; size: -; J: TRBJ1-2
DNA: TGTGCCAGCAGCTTAGACTGGACAGGGATTAACTATGGCTACACCTTC; CDR3: CASSLDWTGINYGYTF; V: TRBV7-2; D: TRBD1; size: -; J: TRBJ1-2
DNA: TGTGCCAGCAGGATCGGACAGGGGGTTAACTACGAGCAGTACTTC; CDR3: CASRIGQGVNYEQYF; V: TRBV2; D: TRBD1; size: -; J: TRBJ2-7
DNA: TGCAGCACTACAGGGCTCCAAGAGACCCAGTACTTC; CDR3: CSTTGLQETQYF; V: TRBV29-1; D: -; size: -; J: TRBJ2-5
DNA: TGCAGCGTTGCATGGGGACAGAACAATCAGCCCCAGCATTTT; CDR3: CSVAWGQNNQPQHF; V: TRBV29-1; D: TRBD1; size: -; J: TRBJ1-5
DNA: TGTGCCAGCAGCTTAGCATCAGGGACTAGCGGGGGAGATACGCAGTATTTT; CDR3: CASSLASGTSGGDTQYF; V: TRBV11-1; D: TRBD2; size: -; J: TRBJ2-3
DNA: TGTGCCAGCAGCTTAGTGGTCGGAGCCTACGAGCAGTACTTC; CDR3: CASSLVVGAYEQYF; V: TRBV7-2; D: -; size: -; J: TRBJ2-7
DNA: TGCGCCAGCAGCTTGGGTTTGAATCAGCCCCAGCATTTT; CDR3: CASSLGLNQPQHF; V: TRBV5-1; D: -; size: -; J: TRBJ1-5
DNA: TGCGCCAGCAGCCCGGGACAGGGGGCACGTGAGCAGTTCTTC; CDR3: CASSPGQGAREQFF; V: TRBV5-1; D: TRBD1; size: -; J: TRBJ2-1